The entry that follows covers one T cell receptor beta chain sequence. An end of the junction does not agree with germline; a read error may underlie this. This specimen belongs to a study of CD8 T cells in Susac syndrome. TEMRA cells were FACS-enriched, while CD8+ and CD4+ T cells were negatively isolated. CDR3 length equals 14 residues. CDR1 and CDR2 (germline): WSHSY, SAAADI. After extraction with the RNeasy kit, about 0.5 to 1 ug of the RNA was reverse transcribed using random hexamers. TCRdb re-called the immunoSEQ multiplex PCR reads through MiXCR, storing one row per CDR3 protein. The table has about 430,000 distinct CDR3 sequences, roughly 85% seen once.

V usage is TRBV10-2 and J usage is TRBJ1-3; the D gene is possibly TRBD1 (6 bases). The material sequenced was CD8+ T cells from PBMCs. The origin of this receptor is a human donor with multiple sclerosis. CDR3 protein: CASSTTGSENTIYF. The CDR3 nucleotides are TGCGCCAGCAGCACAACAGGGTCTGAAAACACCATATATTTT.